One and the same sample provided the 15 T cell receptor beta chains below, sequenced in a study of blood T cell repertoires in COVID-19. Sequencing was performed with immunoSEQ multiplex PCR; in TCRdb, only in-frame clones are kept and a portion is missing. This sample has fewer than 450,000 clones; about 90% occur once, and the top ten carry about 7%. Sample: peripheral blood. The receptors come from a woman in her 70s with COVID-19, enrolled during active disease.

The chain uses TRBV19 and TRBJ2-5; a weak D match, TRBD1 (6 bases). The CDR3 is 14 residues long. V lost 1 base and J lost 5, with 11 bases in between. CDR1 and CDR2 (germline): LNHDA, SQIVND (reference sequence). The CDR3 bases are TGTGCCAGTAGTATAGGCGCAGGGGCGGAGACCCAGTACTTC. The encoded protein is CASSIGAGAETQYF.

This chain uses TRBV30 with TRBJ1-1, with D unresolved. Trimming cost V 4 bases and J 0 bases, with 6 bases left between them. The CDR3 sequence is 12 residues long. The V gene's germline CDR1 is GTSNPN and CDR2 SVGIG (reference sequence). CDR3 amino acids: CAWNRMNTEAFF. The CDR3 bases are TGTGCCTGGAATAGAATGAACACTGAAGCTTTCTTT.

This chain's CDR3 is CASSDPSGGVRTF. DNA for the CDR3: TGTGCCAGCAGCGATCCCTCGGGAGGGGTGAGGACCTTC. The J gene is TRBJ1-2, the V gene TRBV9, with D maybe TRBD1 (5 bases). The CDR3 extends over 13 amino acids. V was clipped by 3 bases and J by 14 bases, with 20 bases between them. The germline V gene encodes CDR1 SGDLS and CDR2 YYNGEE. The full variable domain, in which reference TRBV9 and TRBJ1-2 provide the parts outside the CDR3, is DSGVTQTPKHLITATGQRVTLRCSPRSGDLSVYWYQQSLDQGLQFLIQYYNGEERAKGNILERFSAQQFPDLHSELNLSSLELGDSALYFCASSDPSGGVRTFGSGTRLTVV.

This sequence joins TRBV5-1 and TRBJ2-7; maybe TRBD1 (6 bases). Trimming stripped 3 bases from V and 5 bases from J, with 18 bases between. The CDR3 consists of 15 residues. Germline CDR1 reads SGHRS; CDR2 reads YFSETQ. The CDR3 spells CASSSHRAGIDEQYF. The CDR3, as DNA: TGCGCCAGCAGCTCCCACAGGGCAGGGATCGACGAGCAGTACTTC.

This rearrangement joins TRBV27 to TRBJ2-1, with TRBD2 identical over 14 bases. The CDR3 consists of 16 residues. Per germline, CDR1 MNHEY and CDR2 SMNVEV (reference sequence). J gave up 3 bases and V 2 bases, and 0 bases lay outside the gene matches. CDR3 region: CASSLGTSGGYNEQFF. DNA for the CDR3: TGTGCCAGCAGTTTAGGGACTAGCGGGGGCTACAATGAGCAGTTCTTC.

The gene calls are TRBV9 and TRBJ1-4; the D gene is possibly TRBD1 (6 bases). CDR3 length: 14 amino acids. CDR1 and CDR2 (germline): SGDLS, YYNGEE. V lost 3 bases and J 8 bases, leaving 14 bases between the germline ends. The CDR3 DNA sequence: TGTGCCAGCAGCGGACCAGGGGCCGCGGAAAAACTGTTTTTT. The encoded protein is CASSGPGAAEKLFF.

J is TRBJ2-3 and V is TRBV5-5; 13 bases are a match to TRBD2. Germline lookup yields CDR1 SGHKS and CDR2 YYEKEE (reference sequence). This CDR3 spans 16 amino acids. The V gene end was trimmed by 4 bases and the J gene end by 1 base; junction bases not matched to a gene: 3. The CDR3 is CASSRGLAGGTDTQYF. In DNA form, the CDR3 reads TGTGCCAGCAGCAGAGGACTAGCGGGGGGCACAGATACGCAGTATTTT.

The gene calls are TRBV6-6 and TRBJ1-2; D is perhaps TRBD1 (5 bases). V was clipped by 2 bases and J by 7 bases, with 8 bases between them. Germline-derived CDR1 and CDR2 are MNHNY and SVGAGI (reference sequence). The CDR3 is 12 amino acids. For the CDR3, the DNA is TGTGCCAGCAGTTACCCAGGGTCTGGCTACACCTTC. It specifies CASSYPGSGYTF.

This chain links TRBV29-1 with TRBJ1-1, with 8 positions matching TRBD1. Trimming took 6 bases from V and 1 from J; bases not matched to a gene: 4. The length of the CDR3 is 13 residues. Germline CDR1 SQVTM, CDR2 ANQGSEA. This CDR3 is CSVRTGRNTEAFF. CDR3 sequence (DNA): TGCAGCGTGCGGACAGGGCGGAACACTGAAGCTTTCTTT.

The rearrangement joins TRBV15 to TRBJ2-1, with a tentative D call TRBD1 (6 bases). Germline V gives CDR1 LNHNV, CDR2 YYDKDF (reference sequence). The germline V and J ends were trimmed by 3 bases and 9 bases, with 15 bases remaining between them. CDR3 length: 14 amino acids. In DNA, the CDR3 is TGTGCCACCAGCAGTTTGGGGGCGCTTAGTGAGCAGTTCTTC. Residues: CATSSLGALSEQFF.

The V gene is TRBV5-8, the J gene TRBJ2-7; 7 bases line up with TRBD2. The CDR3 length is 14 residues. Germline values: CDR1 SGHTS, CDR2 YDEGEE. The ends lost 3 bases at V and 7 bases at J; junction bases unmatched: 10. CDR3: CASSSWDRGGEQYF. The CDR3 DNA reads as TGTGCCAGCAGCTCCTGGGACCGGGGAGGGGAGCAGTACTTC. Drawing the rest from reference TRBV5-8 and TRBJ2-7, the complete variable domain is EAGVTQSPTHLIKTRGQQATLRCSPISGHTSVYWYQQALGLGLQFLLWYDEGEERNRGNFPPRFSGRQFPNYSSELNVNALELEDSALYLCASSSWDRGGEQYFGPGTRLTVT.

This clone showed up just a few times. This chain joins TRBV6-1 and TRBJ1-5, with no clear D. CDR1 and CDR2 from the germline V gene are MNHNS and SASEGT. V lost 3 bases and J lost 0, with 12 bases in between. This CDR3 has 16 amino acids. CDR3 DNA: TGTGCCAGCAGTGAGGGTTTATGGGCTAGCAATCAGCCCCAGCATTTT. Protein product: CASSEGLWASNQPQHF.

This chain connects TRBV6-5 to TRBJ2-2, with 7 bases fitting TRBD1. Losses at the gene ends were 2 bases for V and 5 bases for J; bases not matched to a gene: 8. CDR1 and CDR2 from the germline V gene are MNHEY and SVGAGI. The CDR3 is 16 residues long. DNA of the CDR3: TGTGCCAGCAGTTACAACAGGGGTTTAATGACCGGGGAGCTGTTTTTT. This gives the protein CASSYNRGLMTGELFF.

This chain uses TRBV5-6 with TRBJ2-3; 10 nucleotides align to TRBD1. The CDR3 totals 18 residues. Losses at the gene ends were 0 bases for V and 7 bases for J; bases not matched to a gene: 14. Per germline, CDR1 SGHDT and CDR2 YYEEEE. Here the CDR3 DNA reads TGTGCCAGCAGCTTGGCCGGGACAGGGGTTTTCGGGGGGTATACGCAGTATTTT. Protein product: CASSLAGTGVFGGYTQYF. The full variable domain, rest sourced from reference TRBV5-6 and TRBJ2-3, is DAGVTQSPTHLIKTRGQQVTLRCSPKSGHDTVSWYQQALGQGPQFIFQYYEEEERQRGNFPDRFSGHQFPNYSSELNVNALLLGDSALYLCASSLAGTGVFGGYTQYFGPGTRLTVL.

On this clone itself: This CDR3 is also generated by other DNA sequences in the sample. The chain carries TRBV30 and TRBJ1-2; D not resolved. Germline V CDR1 and CDR2: GTSNPN, SVGIG (reference sequence). V lost 3 bases and J lost 7, with 6 bases in between. CDR3 length: 10 residues. The CDR3 bases are TGTGCCTGGAGGGCAGGTGGCTACACCTTC. Amino acid sequence: CAWRAGGYTF.